These 15 T cell receptor beta chains originate from one sample sequenced in a study of beta chain features in type 1 diabetes. The antigens of these receptors remain unknown. Sequencing targeted expressed TCRB transcripts, as all isolated RNA had been reverse transcribed. The data were produced by immunoSEQ multiplex PCR, yet TCRdb's version contains in-frame clones alone and is incomplete. The sample shows 600,000 or so clones, 9.5% to 15% of them seen only once. Study-wide findings and caveats: Moderately but significantly shorter TCRB CDR3s were found in Type 1 diabetes patients in all four CD4+ subsets.

The sequenced sample was naive CD4+ T cells from blood. All receptors come from a man between 25 and 39 years old with type 1 diabetes.

The chain employs TRBV7-2 and TRBJ1-1; D gene uncertain. The V gene lost 7 bases and the J gene lost 0 bases, with 15 bases spanning the gap. The CDR3 is 15 residues long. In germline, CDR1 is SGHTA, CDR2 FQGNSA. This chain's CDR3 is CASTRAETMNTEAFF. CDR3 DNA sequence: TGTGCCAGCACTCGGGCGGAGACTATGAACACTGAAGCTTTCTTT.

The chain has TRBV19 and TRBJ1-4; D is possibly TRBD1 (6 bases). V was pared by 3 bases and J by 0 bases, with 11 bases between. This CDR3 is built from 16 residues. The germline CDR1 and CDR2 sequences are LNHDA and SQIVND (reference sequence). CDR3 DNA sequence: TGTGCCAGTAGTATGGGACACTCGGCAACTAATGAAAAACTGTTTTTT. Translating it yields CASSMGHSATNEKLFF.

With respect to this clone: The same CDR3 can be traced to other DNA sequences in this sample. The chain links TRBV20-1 to TRBJ2-2, with D unresolved. Trimming stripped 2 bases from V and 4 bases from J, with 2 bases between. From germline, CDR1 is DFQATT and CDR2 SNEGSKA (reference sequence). The CDR3 totals 11 residues. Written as DNA, the CDR3 is TGCAGTGCTAGATCCACCGGGGAGCTGTTTTTT. It encodes CSARSTGELFF.

The chain employs TRBV5-4 and TRBJ2-2; a possible D gene is TRBD2 (6 bases). Germline V gene sequence: CDR1 SGHNT, CDR2 YYREEE (reference sequence). The CDR3 consists of 14 residues. Trimming left V 2 bases short and J 12 bases short, with 17 bases between. The CDR3 spells CASSFVERGTKLFF. Written as DNA, the CDR3 is TGTGCCAGCAGCTTCGTCGAACGGGGGACGAAGCTGTTTTTT.

The chain employs TRBV9 and TRBJ2-6, with D possibly being TRBD2 (6 bases). This CDR3 spans 17 amino acids. The V gene lost 4 bases and the J gene lost 0 bases, with 14 bases spanning the gap. Germline CDR1 is SGDLS and CDR2 is YYNGEE. CDR3 sequence (DNA): TGTGCCAGCAGCACTCAACCGGGGGTCTCTGGGGCCAACGTCCTGACTTTC. This gives the protein CASSTQPGVSGANVLTF. Full variable domain (remainder filled in from reference TRBV9 and TRBJ2-6): DSGVTQTPKHLITATGQRVTLRCSPRSGDLSVYWYQQSLDQGLQFLIQYYNGEERAKGNILERFSAQQFPDLHSELNLSSLELGDSALYFCASSTQPGVSGANVLTFGAGSRLTVL.

The V call is TRBV2, the J call TRBJ2-1, with 9 bases matching TRBD1. The germline V gene encodes CDR1 SNHLY and CDR2 FYNNEI. V lost 5 bases, J lost 2 bases, and 4 bases stayed unmatched. The CDR3 contains 15 residues. The CDR3 here is CASSRQGVTYNEQFF. The CDR3 coding sequence is TGTGCCAGCAGTCGACAGGGGGTCACCTACAATGAGCAGTTCTTC.

The chain links TRBV5-5 to TRBJ1-2, with D possibly being TRBD1 (5 bases). V was cut by 0 bases and J by 8 bases, with 11 bases left in between. The CDR3 runs to 13 residues. Germline loops: CDR1 SGHKS, CDR2 YYEKEE (reference sequence). The CDR3 here is CASSLDQGRGYTF. The CDR3 nucleotides are TGTGCCAGCAGCTTGGATCAGGGTCGAGGCTACACCTTC.

This chain connects TRBV27 to TRBJ1-4, with D tentatively TRBD1 (5 bases). This CDR3 is built from 15 residues. Germline V gene sequence: CDR1 MNHEY, CDR2 SMNVEV (reference sequence). V lost 3 bases to trimming and J lost 5 bases, with 13 bases between them. The CDR3: CASSFGLGVNEKLFF. In DNA, the CDR3 is TGTGCCAGCAGTTTTGGTCTGGGGGTAAATGAAAAACTGTTTTTT.

This clone was seen a handful of times. At the DNA level, this CDR3 is encoded by other sequences in the same sample as well. The chain uses TRBV4-3 and TRBJ2-1, with TRBD2 identical over 8 bases. Losses at the gene ends were 4 bases for V and 0 bases for J; bases not matched to a gene: 2. The V gene's germline CDR1 is LGHNA and CDR2 YSLEER. The CDR3 extends over 15 amino acids. The CDR3 sequence is CASSPSGGSYNEQFF. Written as DNA, the CDR3 is TGCGCCAGCAGCCCGAGCGGGGGCTCCTACAATGAGCAGTTCTTC.

This clone was detected only a few times. This sequence joins TRBV25-1 and TRBJ1-4; D is perhaps TRBD1 (6 bases). This CDR3 is 15 amino acids long. Trimming pared 6 bases from V and 6 bases from J, leaving 17 bases between. CDR1 and CDR2 (germline): MGHDK, SYGVNS. The CDR3 DNA reads TGTGCCAGCAGCGAGGGTACAGGGTGGGATGAAAAACTGTTTTTT. Translating it yields CASSEGTGWDEKLFF.

This clone was counted only a few times. V usage is TRBV5-1 and J usage is TRBJ2-7; 8 bases map to TRBD2. Trimming cost V 2 bases and J 5 bases; bases outside gene matches: 3. The CDR3 runs 13 residues. CDR1 is SGHRS and CDR2 is YFSETQ in the germline V gene. The CDR3 coding sequence is TGCGCCAGCAGCTTTAGCGGGGCCAACGAGCAGTACTTC. Its translation: CASSFSGANEQYF.

This clone was seen a few times. The chain links TRBV28 to TRBJ2-6; D uncertain. Germline values: CDR1 MDHEN, CDR2 SYDVKM. This CDR3 comprises 15 residues. V lost 3 bases, J lost 0 bases, and 6 bases lay in between. The CDR3 is CASSFYLSGANVLTF. The CDR3 coding sequence is TGTGCCAGCAGTTTTTACCTCTCTGGGGCCAACGTCCTGACTTTC.

In its sample, this clone was seen a few times. The chain combines TRBV6-6 with TRBJ2-1; TRBD2 matches at 14 bases. The V and J ends lost 6 bases and 7 bases, in that order; junction bases with no gene match: 8. Germline values: CDR1 MNHNY, CDR2 SVGAGI (reference sequence). The CDR3 contains 16 residues. The CDR3 spells CASSLAGTSGGNEQFF. The CDR3 nucleotides read TGTGCCAGCAGCCTCGCCGGGACTAGCGGGGGTAATGAGCAGTTCTTC.

This rearrangement joins TRBV27 to TRBJ2-3; no clear D. The V and J ends lost 10 bases and 0 bases respectively, with 17 bases between them. This CDR3 spans 15 amino acids. Germline V gives CDR1 MNHEY, CDR2 SMNVEV (reference sequence). The CDR3 DNA is TGTGCCACATTGTCGGGTGGCCGTAGCACAGATACGCAGTATTTT. Its translation: CATLSGGRSTDTQYF.

A few counts support this clone. The genes are TRBV18 and TRBJ2-1; D is possibly TRBD2 (6 bases). V dropped 3 bases and J dropped 10 bases, with 10 bases sitting between them. The CDR3 is 12 amino acids. The germline CDR1 and CDR2 sequences are KGHSH and LQKENI. CDR3 residues: CASSPDGGEQFF. The CDR3 region has the DNA TGTGCCAGCTCACCTGATGGGGGGGAGCAGTTCTTC. The full variable domain, completed using reference TRBV18 and TRBJ2-1, is NAGVMQNPRHLVRRRGQEARLRCSPMKGHSHVYWYRQLPEEGLKFMVYLQKENIIDESGMPKERFSAEFPKEGPSILRIQQVVRGDSAAYFCASSPDGGEQFFGPGTRLTVL.